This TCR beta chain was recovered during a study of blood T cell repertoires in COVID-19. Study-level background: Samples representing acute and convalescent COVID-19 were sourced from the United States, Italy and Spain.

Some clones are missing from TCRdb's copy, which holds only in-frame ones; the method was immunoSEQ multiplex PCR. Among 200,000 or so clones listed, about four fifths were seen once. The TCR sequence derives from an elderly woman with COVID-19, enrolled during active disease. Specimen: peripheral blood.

The CDR3 sequence is CASSDVGGAYEQYF. The CDR3 nucleotides are TGTGCCAGCAGTGACGTCGGGGGGGCATACGAGCAGTACTTC. The chain uses TRBV6-1 and TRBJ2-7, with 8 positions matching TRBD2. The CDR3 is 14 residues long. Trimming took 3 bases from V and 4 from J; bases not matched to a gene: 5. CDR1 and CDR2 from the germline V gene are MNHNS and SASEGT.